These T cell receptor beta chains were read from a single sample in a study of T cells in localized non-small cell lung cancer. Clones were read by immunoSEQ multiplex PCR, and TCRdb kept only the in-frame ones, dropping some. This table holds about 4,500 clones, more than 30% found once. Sample: lung tumor tissue, taken before any cancer treatment. The receptors derive from a male donor at least 60 years old with stage I lung adenocarcinoma. CDR3s include the opening cysteine and the closing phenylalanine or tryptophan. The D gene is left open where the match is weak. Clone size is shown for a subset of rows, as once, few, many or a class of expanded clone.

>TRBJ1-4|TRBV19|.|.
TGTGCCAGTACCCCCAACGGGCGAAAACTGTTTTTT
CASTPNGRKLFF
>TRBJ2-1|TRBV30|.|TRBD2
TGTGCCTGGAGTGTAACGGGGGGGGCCTTCAATGAGCAGTTCTTC
CAWSVTGGAFNEQFF
>TRBJ1-2|TRBV11-3|.|.
TGTGCCAGCAGCTTAGAATTTACAGGACTCGGCCTTGGCGCCTCCTTC
CASSLEFTGLGLGASF
>TRBJ1-2|TRBV10-2|.|.
TGCGCCAGCAGTGCTGGGGGCGCGAAATTGGGCTACACCTTC
CASSAGGAKLGYTF
>TRBJ2-2|TRBV11-3|few|.
TGTGCCAGCAGCTTAGGGTCCTGGAGGACCGGGGAGCTGTTTTTT
CASSLGSWRTGELFF
>TRBJ2-4|TRBV11-3|medium-sized|.
TGTGCCAGCAGCTTGCAAGACGATACCCTCCTTGGATACTTC
CASSLQDDTLLGYF
>TRBJ2-3|TRBV5-1|once|.
TGCGCCAGCAGCTTGGCCAGGGGGGGCACAGATACGCAGTATTTT
CASSLARGGTDTQYF
>TRBJ2-2|TRBV6-8|medium-sized|.
TGTGCCAGCAGTTACTCGACGGGGGCCAGCACCGGGGAGCTGTTTTTT
CASSYSTGASTGELFF
>TRBJ2-2|TRBV29-1|once|.
TGCAGCGCCCGGGAGATAAACACCGGGGAGCTGTTTTTT
CSAREINTGELFF
>TRBJ2-2|TRBV19|once|TRBD1
TGTGCCAGTAGGGATAGGGACAGCAACACCGGGGAGCTGTTTTTT
CASRDRDSNTGELFF
>TRBJ1-4|TRBV11-1|.|TRBD1
TGTGCCAGCAGCTTGGGTCTGGGGACAGCAACTAATGAAAAACTGTTTTTT
CASSLGLGTATNEKLFF
>TRBJ2-2|TRBV9|.|TRBD1
TGTGCCAGCAGTACAGCGACAGGGGAATTTACCGGGGAGCTGTTTTTT
CASSTATGEFTGELFF
>TRBJ1-1|TRBV19|once|.
TGTGCCAGTAGTATCCCAGGGGCGAACACTGAAGCTTTCTTT
CASSIPGANTEAFF
>TRBJ2-7|TRBV9|.|TRBD2
TGTGCCAGCAGCGTAGCTAGCGGGGGGTTTGAGCAGTACTTC
CASSVASGGFEQYF
>TRBJ2-7|TRBV7-2|.|.
TGTGCCAGCAGCTTCGGATCGGAGGGCGAGCAGTACTTC
CASSFGSEGEQYF
>TRBJ1-1|TRBV7-6|few|.
TGTGCCAGCAGCTTACTCCCAGGGAACACTGAAGCTTTCTTT
CASSLLPGNTEAFF
>TRBJ2-7|TRBV6-1|few|TRBD1
TGTGCCAGCAGTGAAGTTGGGGACAGGGTGGCCTACGAGCAGTACTTC
CASSEVGDRVAYEQYF
>TRBJ1-1|TRBV10-3|few|TRBD1
TGTGCCATCAGTGAGTATGGGACAGGGGGCGCCGTGAACACTGAAGCTTTCTTT
CAISEYGTGGAVNTEAFF
>TRBJ1-1|TRBV30|.|TRBD1
TGTGCCTGGAGTTCCGGGACAGGGAGCACTGAAGCTTTCTTT
CAWSSGTGSTEAFF
>TRBJ1-1|TRBV9|.|.
TGTGCCAGCAGCGTACTCACCCCAGAAGCTTTCTTT
CASSVLTPEAFF
>TRBJ2-2|TRBV7-2|few|.
TGTGCCAGCAGCCAAGAAATTCCCGGGGAGCTGTTTTTT
CASSQEIPGELFF
>TRBJ2-2|TRBV9|.|TRBD1
TGTGCCAGCAGCGAAAAACCGGGACAGGGGAGATCTGGGGAGCTGTTTTTT
CASSEKPGQGRSGELFF
>TRBJ2-1|TRBV9|.|.
TGTGCCAGCAGCGCCGTGTCCTCACGAAATTACAATGAGCAGTTCTTC
CASSAVSSRNYNEQFF
>TRBJ1-6|TRBV9|medium-sized|TRBD1
TGTGCCAGCAGTGAAGGACAGGGGGCCGGGAATTCACCCCTCCACTTT
CASSEGQGAGNSPLHF
>TRBJ1-5|TRBV6-8|.|.
TGTGCCAGCGTAGGGGGTAACAATCAGCCCCAGCATTTT
CASVGGNNQPQHF
>TRBJ2-7|TRBV19|.|.
TGTGCCAGTAGTAGAGGACTCTACGAGCAGTACTTC
CASSRGLYEQYF
>TRBJ2-3|TRBV19|few|.
TGTGCCAGTATCGGTCAGGGGAAGGATACGCAGTATTTT
CASIGQGKDTQYF
>TRBJ1-3|TRBV15|few|.
TGTGCCACCAGCAAGGGAAGATCCTCTGGAAACACCATATATTTT
CATSKGRSSGNTIYF
>TRBJ1-2|TRBV9|.|.
TGTGCCAGCAGTGTCGAGGACTCTCAGGGCTACACCTTC
CASSVEDSQGYTF
>TRBJ1-2|TRBV1|few|.
TGCGCCAGCAGCCAGGCCGGGACGGTGAACTATGGCTACACCTTC
CASSQAGTVNYGYTF
>TRBJ1-1|TRBV6-8|.|TRBD1
TGTGCCAGCAGTTCGATCCCGGGACAGGGGGCAGAGAACACTGAAGCTTTCTTT
CASSSIPGQGAENTEAFF
>TRBJ2-1|TRBV29-1|few|.
TGCAGCGTTGAAGCCTACAGGGATGAGCAGTTCTTC
CSVEAYRDEQFF
>TRBJ1-4|TRBV12-5|.|.
TGTGCCAGCACCTATACCAGGGTGGATACTAATGAAAAACTGTTTTTT
CASTYTRVDTNEKLFF
>TRBJ2-4|TRBV2|once|.
TGTGCCAGCAGTGAAGCGCTTAGAAACATTCAGTACTTC
CASSEALRNIQYF
>TRBJ2-1|TRBV5-1|.|.
TGCGCCAGCAGCTTGGTGTGGGACTCCTACAATGAGCAGTTCTTC
CASSLVWDSYNEQFF
>TRBJ1-4|TRBV19|few|TRBD1
TGTGCCAGTAGTACGGACAGGTTGGGTAATGAAAAACTGTTTTTT
CASSTDRLGNEKLFF
>TRBJ2-1|TRBV19|.|TRBD1
TGTGCCAGTAGTATTGGGACAGGGGGTTACAATGAGCAGTTCTTC
CASSIGTGGYNEQFF
>TRBJ2-7|TRBV9|medium-sized|TRBD1
TGTGCCAGCAGCGCTGGACAGGGGACCGAGCAGTACTTC
CASSAGQGTEQYF
>TRBJ2-1|TRBV6-8|medium-sized|.
TGTGCCAGCAGTTACGGGAATGCGGGATGGAATGAGCAGTTCTTC
CASSYGNAGWNEQFF
>TRBJ1-5|TRBV30|.|TRBD1
TGTGCCTGGAGAACAGGGGCAGGCCAGCCCCAGCATTTT
CAWRTGAGQPQHF
>TRBJ1-2|TRBV6-8|medium-sized|TRBD1
TGTGCCAGCAGCGGAAGGGACAGGGGAAATGGCTACACCTTC
CASSGRDRGNGYTF
>TRBJ1-1|TRBV2|few|.
TGTGCCAGCAGTGAAGGGATGCGGGGCGCGAACACTGAAGCTTTCTTT
CASSEGMRGANTEAFF
>TRBJ2-1|TRBV19|few|.
TGTGCCAGTAACCAGGGAAAGCGCTCCTACAATGAGCAGTTCTTC
CASNQGKRSYNEQFF
>TRBJ1-3|TRBV6-4|.|.
TGTGCCAGCAGCCTTGGAAACACCATATATTTT
CASSLGNTIYF
>TRBJ2-3|TRBV18|few|TRBD1
TGTGCCAGCTCGCGGGACAGGGAAAATACGCAGTATTTT
CASSRDRENTQYF
>TRBJ2-3|TRBV28|.|TRBD1
TGTGCCACCATGGGGACAGGGGGAACAGATACGCAGTATTTT
CATMGTGGTDTQYF
>TRBJ1-4|TRBV6-8|.|.
TGTGCCAGCATGGCCGCAACTAATGAAAAACTGTTTTTT
CASMAATNEKLFF
>TRBJ2-5|TRBV18|.|.
TGTGCCAGCTCACCTGCAAGGGAGACCCAGTACTTC
CASSPARETQYF
>TRBJ1-2|TRBV11-3|.|.
TGTGCCAGCAGCTTAGATAACAGTCTTAACTATGGCTACACCTTC
CASSLDNSLNYGYTF
>TRBJ2-2|TRBV6-8|medium-sized|TRBD2
TGTGCGCAGGGCCTAGCGGGGTTCACCGGGGAGCTGTTTTTT
CAQGLAGFTGELFF
>TRBJ1-1|TRBV19|.|TRBD1
TGTGCCAGTAGGACAGGGGGTATGGGCACTGAAGCTTTCTTT
CASRTGGMGTEAFF
>TRBJ2-7|TRBV11-3|.|.
TGTGCCAGCAGCTTAGATTCCGGTTTCTACGAGCAGTACTTC
CASSLDSGFYEQYF
>TRBJ2-3|TRBV6-8|.|.
TGTGCCAGCAGGGGTCAGGGGATCTTTAATACGCAGTATTTT
CASRGQGIFNTQYF